One sample yielded the 21 T cell receptor beta chains listed below, sequenced in a study of blood T cells in healthy people across ages. Combining a sample-barcoded 5' primer with a J-beta primer mix, a second PCR ran for roughly 7 to 12 cycles. MiXCR was run by TCRdb on the 5' RACE reads, yielding one entry per CDR3 protein. Among some 1.7 million distinct CDR3 sequences, 28% were seen once, and the ten largest hold around 7.7%. The specimen sequenced was blood. Receptors originate from a woman in her twenties or thirties in good health.

This sequence joins TRBV6-1 and TRBJ2-5, with unresolved D. Germline V gene sequence: CDR1 MNHNS, CDR2 SASEGT. The CDR3 has 15 amino acids. Trimming cost V 3 bases and J 5 bases, with 16 bases left between them. The CDR3 nucleotides read TGTGCCAGCAGTGACTACGGTCGGCCCCAGGAGACCCAGTACTTC. Residues: CASSDYGRPQETQYF.

The gene calls are TRBV7-9 and TRBJ2-1, with 15 bases that match TRBD2. The CDR3 has 16 residues. In germline, CDR1 is SEHNR, CDR2 FQNEAQ (reference sequence). The junction had 5 bases not matched to a gene; V was cut back by 4 bases and J by 7 bases. CDR3: CASSYPGTSGGNEQFF. The CDR3 DNA is TGTGCCAGCAGCTACCCTGGGACTAGCGGGGGGAATGAGCAGTTCTTC.

This clonotype was seen ten or more times. The gene calls are TRBV29-1 and TRBJ2-3; 10 nucleotides agree with TRBD2. The V gene's germline CDR1 is SQVTM and CDR2 ANQGSEA. The CDR3 runs 17 residues. V dropped 6 bases and J dropped 0; count of bases not matched to a gene: 12. CDR3 coding DNA: TGCAGCGTATACAACTATCTAGCGGGGGAAAGCACAGATACGCAGTATTTT. Amino acids: CSVYNYLAGESTDTQYF.

A remark on this clonotype: A much larger clonotype is one base distant, so this may be a read error. This chain uses TRBV20-1 with TRBJ2-1; D is undetermined. Looked up from germline, CDR1 is DFQATT and CDR2 is SNEGSKA (reference sequence). This CDR3 comprises 13 residues. The CDR3 DNA follows: TGCAGTGCTAGAGGGATCTCCTACAATGAGCAGGTCTTC. It encodes CSARGISYNEQVF.

This clonotype was picked up many times. The chain is built from TRBV20-1 and TRBJ2-5; TRBD2 matches 8 bases. The CDR3 is 14 amino acids. Germline V lookup: CDR1 DFQATT, CDR2 SNEGSKA (reference sequence). J lost 5 bases, V lost 0 bases, and 5 bases had no gene match. DNA for the CDR3: TGCAGTGCTAGAGATGAGTTAGCGGGGGAGACCCAGTACTTC. Translation gives CSARDELAGETQYF.

Only a few counts were recorded for this clonotype. V usage is TRBV20-1 and J usage is TRBJ2-1, with D possibly TRBD1 on 5 matching bases. The CDR3 contains 12 residues. From germline, CDR1 is DFQATT and CDR2 SNEGSKA (reference sequence). The germline V and J ends were trimmed by 6 bases and 5 bases, with 11 bases remaining between them. The CDR3 bases are TGCAGTGCAAAGGGGTGGGACAATGAGCAGTTCTTC. This sequence encodes CSAKGWDNEQFF.

A word on this clonotype: A much larger clone sits a single nucleotide away, making a read error possible. The conserved phenylalanine or tryptophan normally closing the CDR3 is absent here, so this likely arose from a read error. The chain couples TRBV20-1 to TRBJ2-5; D ambiguous. Trimming pared 0 bases from V and 5 bases from J, leaving 13 bases between. The CDR3 spans 14 residues. Per germline, CDR1 DFQATT and CDR2 SNEGSKA (reference sequence). The CDR3: CSARDPLQWETQYV. The CDR3 nucleotides read TGCAGTGCTAGAGATCCGCTACAGTGGGAGACCCAGTACGTC.

Remarks on this clonotype: This clone may be a read error of a much larger clone one base away. The V call is TRBV20-1, the J call TRBJ2-1, with D possibly TRBD1 on 5 matching bases. CDR3 length: 15 residues. The germline V gene has CDR1 DFQATT and CDR2 SNEGSKA (reference sequence). The V gene lost 2 bases and the J gene lost 3 bases, with 14 bases spanning the gap. CDR3 amino acids: CSARRQITNYNEQFF. The CDR3 DNA reads TGCAGTGCTAGACGACAGATCACAAACTACAATGAGCAGTTCTTC.

The chain combines TRBV5-4 with TRBJ1-2; TRBD1 matches at 7 bases. Germline-derived CDR1 and CDR2 are SGHNT and YYREEE (reference sequence). The junction had 8 bases not matched to a gene; V was cut back by 0 bases and J by 6 bases. The CDR3 covers 15 residues. The DNA of the CDR3 is TGTGCCAGCAGCTTGGTGGGTTACAGGGGTGATGGCTACACCTTC. Its translation: CASSLVGYRGDGYTF. Together with reference TRBV5-4 and TRBJ1-2, the CDR3 gives the full variable domain: ETGVTQSPTHLIKTRGQQVTLRCSSQSGHNTVSWYQQALGQGPQFIFQYYREEENGRGNFPPRFSGLQFPNYSSELNVNALELDDSALYLCASSLVGYRGDGYTFGSGTRLTVV.

The V call is TRBV28, the J call TRBJ1-2; 7 bases fit TRBD1. From germline, CDR1 is MDHEN and CDR2 SYDVKM. V gave up 3 bases and J gave up 3 bases; unmatched junction bases: 4. The CDR3 runs 14 residues. The CDR3 reads CASSLTGNDYGYTF. CDR3 in DNA: TGTGCCAGCAGTTTGACAGGGAACGACTATGGCTACACCTTC.

V and J are TRBV28 and TRBJ2-4, with 10 positions matching TRBD2. This CDR3 spans 16 amino acids. After removal of 2 bases from V and 1 base from J, the junction contained 2 bases not matched to a gene. Germline CDR1 is MDHEN and CDR2 is SYDVKM. For the CDR3, the DNA is TGTGCCAGCAGTTTACTGACTAGCGGGGCCAAAAACATTCAGTACTTC. It encodes CASSLLTSGAKNIQYF.

The rearrangement joins TRBV3-1 to TRBJ1-5; no clear D gene. Trimming took off 4 bases at V and 2 bases at J, with 9 bases between the two ends. The CDR3 sequence is 14 residues long. Germline V gene lookup returns CDR1 LGHDT and CDR2 YNNKEL (reference sequence). CDR3 sequence: CASSPDEGNQPQHF. In nucleotides, the CDR3 is TGTGCCAGCAGCCCGGACGAGGGCAATCAGCCCCAGCATTTT.

This clonotype was seen repeatedly, ten times or more. V usage is TRBV29-1 and J usage is TRBJ2-7, with D possibly matching TRBD2 (6 bases). The CDR3 covers 13 residues. V was pared by 4 bases and J by 0 bases, with 10 bases between. The V gene's germline CDR1 is SQVTM and CDR2 ANQGSEA. For the CDR3, the DNA is TGCAGCGTTGGGGAGGCCAGCTCCTACGAGCAGTACTTC. Its protein product is CSVGEASSYEQYF.

This clonotype was detected ten times or more. The chain recombines TRBV12-3 or TRBV12-4 with TRBJ2-1, with D possibly being TRBD1 or TRBD2 (5 bases each). The V end was cut by 6 bases, the J end by 2 bases, with 11 bases between. This CDR3 region has 14 residues. The CDR3 DNA follows: TGTGCCAGCAGCTTGGGGACCACCTACAATGAGCAGTTCTTC. Translated: CASSLGTTYNEQFF.

The chain employs TRBV5-1 and TRBJ1-6; no clear D gene. The CDR3 consists of 12 residues. The ends were cut back, 6 bases at V and 10 bases at J, with 11 bases in the middle. In germline, CDR1 is SGHRS, CDR2 YFSETQ. CDR3 DNA: TGCGCCAGCAACGGCAGTGACTCACCCCTCCACTTT. Encoded protein: CASNGSDSPLHF.

This clonotype was observed a few times. The genes are TRBV5-6 and TRBJ1-2; D is unclear. With 0 bases removed from V and 8 bases from J, the gap between germline ends came to 11 bases. Germline V gives CDR1 SGHDT, CDR2 YYEEEE. There are 13 residues in the CDR3. This chain's CDR3 is CASSLVSGVGYTF. The CDR3 DNA reads TGTGCCAGCAGCTTGGTATCCGGGGTAGGCTACACCTTC.

This rearrangement joins TRBV27 to TRBJ1-5, with D tentatively TRBD1 (5 bases). The CDR3 consists of 13 residues. CDR1 is MNHEY and CDR2 is SMNVEV in the germline V gene (reference sequence). Trimming removed 2 bases at V and 9 bases at J, with 11 bases between. The CDR3 DNA reads TGTGCCAGCAGTTTAGGAGGGGTCGGGCCCCAGCATTTT. Translation: CASSLGGVGPQHF.

About this clonotype: A clone one base away is much larger, so this may be a read error. V gene TRBV29-1 combines with J gene TRBJ2-5, with D perhaps assigned TRBD1 or TRBD2 (6 bases each). The J call may be in error: the DNA end matches TRBJ2-7 better. This CDR3 contains 13 residues. CDR1 SQVTM and CDR2 ANQGSEA come from the germline V gene. The CDR3 DNA sequence: TGCAGCGTTGGGTGGGGGGCAGAGGACGAGCAGTACTTC. This gives the protein CSVGWGAEDEQYF.

The sample holds one count of this clonotype. The V and J genes are TRBV3-1 and TRBJ2-2; D unclear. Trimming took 1 base from V and 4 from J, leaving 7 bases between them. Per the germline V gene, CDR1 is LGHDT and CDR2 is YNNKEL (reference sequence). The CDR3 consists of 14 residues. CDR3 nucleotide sequence: TGTGCCAGCAGCCAAGTTACCTTCACCGGGGAGCTGTTTTTT. It codes for CASSQVTFTGELFF.

The J gene is TRBJ2-1, the V gene TRBV29-1, with D tentatively TRBD2 (5 bases). The V end was cut by 4 bases, the J end by 2 bases, with 18 bases between. CDR1 SQVTM and CDR2 ANQGSEA come from the germline V gene. The CDR3 is made up of 16 amino acids. CDR3: CSVAILEAETYNEQFF. In DNA, the CDR3 is TGCAGCGTTGCTATTCTTGAAGCGGAAACCTACAATGAGCAGTTCTTC.

This clonotype was observed at least ten times. V usage is TRBV7-9 and J usage is TRBJ1-5; D uncertain. V lost 9 bases and J lost 2, with 8 bases in between. There are 12 residues in the CDR3. Germline CDR1 SEHNR, CDR2 FQNEAQ (reference sequence). CDR3 sequence: CASSGGNQPQHF. In DNA form, the CDR3 reads TGTGCCAGTTCGGGTGGCAATCAGCCCCAGCATTTT.